The clone carrying this TCR beta chain was found once. Its specificity is unknown. TCRdb keeps only in-frame clones here, not all; method: immunoSEQ multiplex PCR. The repertoire includes around 110,000 clones, around 85% of them detected once, and roughly 3.8% sits in the top ten. This sample is part of a study of T cell responses to AZD1222 COVID-19 vaccine. Points from the study as a whole: Clonal diversity may have been underestimated, and the donors were mostly white British, with more females than males. The study identified only a handful of AZD1222 recipients as seropositive at baseline. Sampling that yielded the repertoires occurred only after the peak T cell response.

The CDR3 is 15 residues long. Between the trimmed V and J ends, which lost 1 base and 3 bases, there was a span of 12 bases. CDR1 is MGHDK and CDR2 is SYGVNS in the germline V gene. The sample consisted of peripheral blood, taken on day 0 of MenACWY control vaccination. The TCR was taken from an adult in good health. V usage is TRBV25-1 and J usage is TRBJ1-1; D remains unclear. The CDR3 DNA reads as TGTGCCAGCAGTGAATGGTCCCAGGTGGACACTGAAGCTTTCTTT. Translating it yields CASSEWSQVDTEAFF.